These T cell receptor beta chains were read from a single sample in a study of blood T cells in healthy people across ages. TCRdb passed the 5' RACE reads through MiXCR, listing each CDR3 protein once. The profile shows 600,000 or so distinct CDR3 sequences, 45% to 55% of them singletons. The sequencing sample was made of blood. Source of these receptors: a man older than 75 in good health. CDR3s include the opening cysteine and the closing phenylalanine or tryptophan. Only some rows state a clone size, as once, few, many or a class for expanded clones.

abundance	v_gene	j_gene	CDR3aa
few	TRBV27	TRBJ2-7	CASSFTGSEQYF
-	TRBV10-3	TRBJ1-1	CAISEAVGTSEAFF
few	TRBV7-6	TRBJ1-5	CASSLQLNQPQHF
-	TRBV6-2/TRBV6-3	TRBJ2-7	CASSWHKSSYEQYF
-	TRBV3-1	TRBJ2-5	CASSQVRLEETQYF
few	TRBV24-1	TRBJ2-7	CATSDLQGCSYEQYF
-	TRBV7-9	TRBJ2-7	CASSISGFSYEQYF
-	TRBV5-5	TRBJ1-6	CASSLPERGSPLHF
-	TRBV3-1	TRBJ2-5	CASSPRTGRQETQYF
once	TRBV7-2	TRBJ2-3	CASSTAGGGTDTQYF
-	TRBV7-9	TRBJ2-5	CASSFLYSQETQYF
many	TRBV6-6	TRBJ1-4	CASSYGGQVVANEKLFF
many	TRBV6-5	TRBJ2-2	CASSRITNTGELFF
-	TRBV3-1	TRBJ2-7	CASSQDLRGGREQYF
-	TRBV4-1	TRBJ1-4	CASSQERTGTAGNVREKLFF
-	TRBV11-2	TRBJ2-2	CASSLEPTGTIGELFF
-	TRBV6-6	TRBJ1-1	CASCRDRGTEAFF
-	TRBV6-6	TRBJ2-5	CASSYSGNSQETQYF
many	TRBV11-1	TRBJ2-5	CASSLNSGKYQETQYF
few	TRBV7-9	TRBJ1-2	CASSPDSYDYGYTF
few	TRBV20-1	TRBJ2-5	CSARDPSPGAQGRQETQYF
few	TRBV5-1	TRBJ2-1	CASSLGLAGTYEQFF
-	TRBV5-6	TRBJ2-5	CASSLMKTQYF
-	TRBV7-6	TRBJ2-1	CASSLGAGAGGSFEQFF
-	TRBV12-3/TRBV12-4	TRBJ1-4	CASSFSGAEKLFF
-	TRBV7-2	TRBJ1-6	CASGTDWRNSPLHF
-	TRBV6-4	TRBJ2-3	CASSEESFTDTQYF
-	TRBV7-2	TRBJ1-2	CASSLVWTNYGYTF
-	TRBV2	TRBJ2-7	CASSEARSYEQYF
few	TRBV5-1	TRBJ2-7	CASRLQIQSYEQYF
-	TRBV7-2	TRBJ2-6	CASSLTGPGANVLTF
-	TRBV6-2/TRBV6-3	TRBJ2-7	CASSYIYEHYF
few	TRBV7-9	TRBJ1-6	CASSPGQGSWDSPLHF
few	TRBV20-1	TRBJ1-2	CSAKGPLGPYGYTF
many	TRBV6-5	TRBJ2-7	CASSSDRGTYEQYF
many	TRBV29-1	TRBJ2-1	CSVERNRAEQFF
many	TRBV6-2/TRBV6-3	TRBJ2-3	CASSAPSGGSGTDTQYF
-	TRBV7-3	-	CASSLRGGQGSETQYF
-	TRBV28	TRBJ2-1	CASKSAAGGNYNEQFF
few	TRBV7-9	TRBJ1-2	CASSRTWGAPPYGYTF
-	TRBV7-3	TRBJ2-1	CASSRRAGSYNEQFF
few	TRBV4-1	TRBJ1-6	CASSQDRNRNNSPLHF
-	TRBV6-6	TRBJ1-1	CATSGTGVGNTEAFF
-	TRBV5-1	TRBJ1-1	CASSSLGANTEAFF
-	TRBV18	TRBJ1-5	CASSPDRGGNQPQHF
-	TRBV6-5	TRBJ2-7	CASSYSKGQIYEQYF
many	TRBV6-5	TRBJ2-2	CASSYSRDTGELFF
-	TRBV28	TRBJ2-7	CASSLPDSLGGEQYF
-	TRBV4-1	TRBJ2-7	CASSQLPFTGTRVGYEQYF
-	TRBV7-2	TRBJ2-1	CASSLLGQAAWEQFF
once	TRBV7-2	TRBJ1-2	CASSVGQGDSGYTF
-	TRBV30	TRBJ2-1	CAWSVNSGNEQFF